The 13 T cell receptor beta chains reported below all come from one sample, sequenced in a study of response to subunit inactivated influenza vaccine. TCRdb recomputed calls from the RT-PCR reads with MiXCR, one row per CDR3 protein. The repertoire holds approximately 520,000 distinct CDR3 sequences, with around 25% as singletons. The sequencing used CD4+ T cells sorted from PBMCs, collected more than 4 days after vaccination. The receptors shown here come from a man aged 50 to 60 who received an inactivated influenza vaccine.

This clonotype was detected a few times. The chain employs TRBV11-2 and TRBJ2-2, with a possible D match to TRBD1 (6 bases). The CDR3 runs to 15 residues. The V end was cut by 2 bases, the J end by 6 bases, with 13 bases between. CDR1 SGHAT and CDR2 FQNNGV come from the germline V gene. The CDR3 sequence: CASSLNRAVSGELFF. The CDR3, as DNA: TGTGCCAGCAGCTTAAACAGGGCGGTCTCCGGGGAGCTGTTTTTT.

CDR3 in amino acids: CSAREPGRGNQPQHF. CDR3 DNA: TGCAGTGCTAGGGAGCCGGGACGAGGTAATCAGCCCCAGCATTTT. This chain links TRBV20-1 with TRBJ1-5; weak D call: TRBD1 (5 bases). V shed 3 bases and J shed 4 bases, with 16 bases lying between them. Germline V gene sequence: CDR1 DFQATT, CDR2 SNEGSKA (reference sequence). The CDR3 runs 15 residues.

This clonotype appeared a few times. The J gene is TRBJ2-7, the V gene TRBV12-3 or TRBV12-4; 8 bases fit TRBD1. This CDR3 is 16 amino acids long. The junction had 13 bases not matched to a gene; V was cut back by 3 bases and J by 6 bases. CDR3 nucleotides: TGTGCCAGCAGTTTCGGCCCCCAGGGGGCGAGGGGCGAGCAGTACTTC. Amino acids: CASSFGPQGARGEQYF.

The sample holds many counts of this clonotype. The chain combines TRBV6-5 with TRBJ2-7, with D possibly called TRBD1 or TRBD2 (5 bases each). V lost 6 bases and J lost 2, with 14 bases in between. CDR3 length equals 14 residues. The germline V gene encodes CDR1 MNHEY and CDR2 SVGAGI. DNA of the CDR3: TGTGCCAGCAGCCCCGGACGGGACGCCTACGAGCAGTACTTC. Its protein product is CASSPGRDAYEQYF.

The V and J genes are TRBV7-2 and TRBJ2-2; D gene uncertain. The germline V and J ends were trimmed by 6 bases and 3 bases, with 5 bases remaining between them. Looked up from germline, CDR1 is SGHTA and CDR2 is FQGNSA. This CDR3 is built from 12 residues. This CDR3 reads CASRPDTGELFF. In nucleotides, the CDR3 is TGTGCCAGCAGACCTGACACCGGGGAGCTGTTTTTT.

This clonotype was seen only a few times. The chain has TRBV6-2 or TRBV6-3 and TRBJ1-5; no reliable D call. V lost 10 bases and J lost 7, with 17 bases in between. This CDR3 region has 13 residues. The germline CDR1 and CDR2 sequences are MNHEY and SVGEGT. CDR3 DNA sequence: TGTGCCACCCGGTGGCAATCTGGGCAGCCCCAGCATTTT. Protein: CATRWQSGQPQHF.

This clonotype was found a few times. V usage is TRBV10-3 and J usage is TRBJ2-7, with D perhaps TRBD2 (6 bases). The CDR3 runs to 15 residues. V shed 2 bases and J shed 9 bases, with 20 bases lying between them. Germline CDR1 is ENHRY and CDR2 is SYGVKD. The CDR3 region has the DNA TGTGCCATCAGTGAGAATTTCGGAGGGCCTAAAGGGCAGTACTTC. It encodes CAISENFGGPKGQYF.

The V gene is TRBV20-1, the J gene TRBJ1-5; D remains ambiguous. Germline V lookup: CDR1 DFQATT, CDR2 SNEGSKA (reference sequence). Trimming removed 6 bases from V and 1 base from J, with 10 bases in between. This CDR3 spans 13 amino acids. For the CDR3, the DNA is TGCAGTGCCGCGACCGACAGCAATCAGCCCCAGCATTTT. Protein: CSAATDSNQPQHF.

CDR3 DNA sequence: TGTGCCAGCAGCACGTCTAGCGGGAGCCCTACCTACGAGCAGTACTTC. This encodes CASSTSSGSPTYEQYF. This chain connects TRBV7-2 to TRBJ2-7; TRBD2 matches 10 bases. The CDR3 loop spans 16 amino acids. Trimming removed 5 bases from V and 2 bases from J; junction bases left unmatched: 9. Germline loops: CDR1 SGHTA, CDR2 FQGNSA.

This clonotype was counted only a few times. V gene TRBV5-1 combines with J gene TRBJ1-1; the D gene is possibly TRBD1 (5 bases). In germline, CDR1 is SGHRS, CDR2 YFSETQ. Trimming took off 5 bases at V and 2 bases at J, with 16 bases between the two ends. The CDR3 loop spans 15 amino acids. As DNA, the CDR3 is TGCGCCAGCAGTACAGAGGGACGGCGCAACACTGAAGCTTTCTTT. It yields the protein CASSTEGRRNTEAFF.

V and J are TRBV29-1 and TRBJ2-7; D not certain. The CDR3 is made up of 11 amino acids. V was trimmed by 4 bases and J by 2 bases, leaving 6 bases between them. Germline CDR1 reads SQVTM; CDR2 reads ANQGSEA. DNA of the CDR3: TGCAGCGTTGTTAGTCCCTACGAGCAGTACTTC. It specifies CSVVSPYEQYF.

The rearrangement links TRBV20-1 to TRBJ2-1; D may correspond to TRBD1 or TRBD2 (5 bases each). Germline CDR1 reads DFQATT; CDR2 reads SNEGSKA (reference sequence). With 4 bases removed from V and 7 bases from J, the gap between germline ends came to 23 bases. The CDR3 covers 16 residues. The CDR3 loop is CSAKLARGARWNEQFF. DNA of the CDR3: TGCAGTGCTAAACTCGCGAGGGGAGCCCGGTGGAATGAGCAGTTCTTC.

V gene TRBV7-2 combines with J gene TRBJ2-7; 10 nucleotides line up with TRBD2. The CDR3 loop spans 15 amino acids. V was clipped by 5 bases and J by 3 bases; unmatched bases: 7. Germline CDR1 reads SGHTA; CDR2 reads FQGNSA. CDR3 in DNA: TGTGCCAGCAGCCTTAGCGGGGGGAAGAGCTACGAGCAGTACTTC. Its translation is CASSLSGGKSYEQYF.